The entry below describes one T cell receptor beta chain. The antigen is undetermined. The protocol was immunoSEQ multiplex PCR, while the TCRdb copy is restricted to in-frame clones and leaves out a portion. This table holds roughly 67,000 clones, roughly nine tenths found once. The record originates from a study of OX40 agonist ivuxolimab in advanced cancers. Turning to the study itself: Every patient in dose escalation had hepatocellular carcinoma, melanoma, renal cell or head and neck cancer. One hepatocellular carcinoma and a couple of cutaneous melanoma patients partially responded. The study, taken as a whole, reports: CD4+ and CD8+ blood T cells expanded clonally by week 6 at 0.1 to 3.0 mg/kg.

This CDR3 has 14 amino acids. Deletions cut 5 bases from V and 2 bases from J, with 13 bases between. Germline CDR1 reads MNHNY; CDR2 reads SVGAGI (reference sequence). Autoimmune disease history or systemic immunosuppression excluded patients. This clonotype was obtained from an adult with an advanced solid tumor such as melanoma, head and neck, liver or kidney cancer. The sequencing here drew on CD4+ or CD8+ T cells sorted from blood, taken in a trial of the OX40 agonist ivuxolimab. V is TRBV6-6 and J is TRBJ2-7; D uncertain. DNA for the CDR3: TGTGCCAGCAGTGATTGGGGAAGAGCCTACGAGCAGTACTTC. It translates to CASSDWGRAYEQYF.